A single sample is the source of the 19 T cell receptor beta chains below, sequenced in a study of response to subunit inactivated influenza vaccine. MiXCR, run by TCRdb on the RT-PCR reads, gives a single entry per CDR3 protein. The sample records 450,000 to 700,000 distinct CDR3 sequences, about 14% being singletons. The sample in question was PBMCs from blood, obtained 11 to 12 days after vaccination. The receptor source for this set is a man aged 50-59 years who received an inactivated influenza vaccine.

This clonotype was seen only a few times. The chain's CDR3 is CASSPGLAAPYEQYF. CDR3 DNA: TGTGCCAGCAGCCCGGGACTAGCGGCTCCCTACGAGCAGTACTTC. J is TRBJ2-7 and V is TRBV3-1; 11 positions match TRBD2. Germline-derived CDR1 and CDR2 are LGHDT and YNNKEL (reference sequence). V lost 4 bases and J lost 2; bases outside the gene matches: 4. The CDR3 runs 15 residues.

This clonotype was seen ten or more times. The CDR3 DNA sequence: TGTGCCACCAGTGATCTAAAGCGGGGGAACACAGATACGCAGTATTTT. The encoded protein is CATSDLKRGNTDTQYF. The rearrangement links TRBV24-1 to TRBJ2-3; TRBD2 matches at 8 bases. The CDR3 is 16 amino acids. The germline V gene has CDR1 KGHDR and CDR2 SFDVKD. The trim removed 3 bases at V and 2 bases at J, leaving 6 bases unmatched.

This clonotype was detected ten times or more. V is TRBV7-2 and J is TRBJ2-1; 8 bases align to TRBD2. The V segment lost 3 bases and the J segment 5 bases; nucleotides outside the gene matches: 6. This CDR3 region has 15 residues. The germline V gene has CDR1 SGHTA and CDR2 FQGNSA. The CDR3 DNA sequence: TGTGCCAGCAGCTTTGCAGCGGGAGTTGACAATGAGCAGTTCTTC. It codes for CASSFAAGVDNEQFF.

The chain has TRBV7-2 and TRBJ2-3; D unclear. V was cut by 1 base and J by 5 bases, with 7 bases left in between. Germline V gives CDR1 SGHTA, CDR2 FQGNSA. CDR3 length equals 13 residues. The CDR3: CASSLDREDTQYF. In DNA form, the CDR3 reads TGTGCCAGCAGCTTAGACAGAGAAGATACGCAGTATTTT.

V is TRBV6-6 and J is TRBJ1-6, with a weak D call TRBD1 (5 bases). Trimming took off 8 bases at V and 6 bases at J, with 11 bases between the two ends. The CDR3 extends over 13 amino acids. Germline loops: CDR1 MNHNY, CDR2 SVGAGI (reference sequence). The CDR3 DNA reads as TGTGCCAGCGGGCGGGGCGTTAATTCACCCCTCCACTTT. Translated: CASGRGVNSPLHF.

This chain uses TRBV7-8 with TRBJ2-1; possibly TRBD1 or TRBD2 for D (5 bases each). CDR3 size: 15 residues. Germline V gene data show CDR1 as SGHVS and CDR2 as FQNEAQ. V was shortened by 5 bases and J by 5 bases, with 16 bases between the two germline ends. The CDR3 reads CASSPRVGVNNEQFF. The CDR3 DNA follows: TGTGCCAGCAGCCCCCGGGTGGGGGTAAACAATGAGCAGTTCTTC.

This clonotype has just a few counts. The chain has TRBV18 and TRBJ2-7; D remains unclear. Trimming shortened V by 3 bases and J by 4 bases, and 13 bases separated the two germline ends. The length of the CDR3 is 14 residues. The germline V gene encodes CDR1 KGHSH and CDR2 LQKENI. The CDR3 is CASSPAAQTYEQYF. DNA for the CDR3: TGTGCCAGCTCACCGGCAGCACAAACTTACGAGCAGTACTTC.

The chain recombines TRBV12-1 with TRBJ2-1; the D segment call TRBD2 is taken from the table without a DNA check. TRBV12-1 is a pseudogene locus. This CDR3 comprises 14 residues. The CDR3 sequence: CASRGLAVYNEQFF. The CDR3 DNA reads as TGCGCCAGCAGGGGACTAGCGGTATACAATGAGCAGTTCTTC.

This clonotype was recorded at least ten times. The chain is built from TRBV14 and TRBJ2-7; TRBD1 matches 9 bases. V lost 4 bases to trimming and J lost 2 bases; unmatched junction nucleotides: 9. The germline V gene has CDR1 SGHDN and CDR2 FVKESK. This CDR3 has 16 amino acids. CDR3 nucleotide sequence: TGTGCCAGCAGCCCCGCGACAGGGGGTAGCCCCTACGAGCAGTACTTC. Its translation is CASSPATGGSPYEQYF. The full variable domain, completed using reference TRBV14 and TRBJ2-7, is EAGVTQFPSHSVIEKGQTVTLRCDPISGHDNLYWYRRVMGKEIKFLLHFVKESKQDESGMPNNRFLAERTGGTYSTLKVQPAELEDSGVYFCASSPATGGSPYEQYFGPGTRLTVT.

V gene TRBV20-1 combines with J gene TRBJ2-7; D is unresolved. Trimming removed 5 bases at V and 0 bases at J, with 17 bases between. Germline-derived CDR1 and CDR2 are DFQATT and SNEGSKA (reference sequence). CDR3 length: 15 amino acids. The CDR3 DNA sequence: TGCAGTGCTGTTCCCCCGGCAGGTTTCTCCTACGAGCAGTACTTC. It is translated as CSAVPPAGFSYEQYF.

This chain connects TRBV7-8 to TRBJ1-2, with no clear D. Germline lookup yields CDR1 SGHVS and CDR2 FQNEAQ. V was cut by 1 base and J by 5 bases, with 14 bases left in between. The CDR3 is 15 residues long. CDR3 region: CASSLEGSGVYGYTF. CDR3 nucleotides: TGTGCCAGCAGCTTAGAGGGAAGTGGGGTATATGGCTACACCTTC.

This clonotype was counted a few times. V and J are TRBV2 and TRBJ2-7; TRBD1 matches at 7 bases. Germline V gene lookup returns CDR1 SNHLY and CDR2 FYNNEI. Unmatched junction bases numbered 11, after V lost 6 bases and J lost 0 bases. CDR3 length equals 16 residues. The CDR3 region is CASRGTFRDSSYEQYF. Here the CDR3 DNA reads TGTGCCAGCAGGGGTACGTTCCGGGACAGCTCCTACGAGCAGTACTTC.

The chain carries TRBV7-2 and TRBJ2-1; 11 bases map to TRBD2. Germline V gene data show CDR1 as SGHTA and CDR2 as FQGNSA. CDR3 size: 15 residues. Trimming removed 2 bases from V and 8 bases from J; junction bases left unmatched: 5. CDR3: CASSLFSGGVDEQFF. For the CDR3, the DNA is TGTGCCAGCAGCTTATTTAGCGGGGGGGTAGATGAGCAGTTCTTC.

CDR3 sequence reads: CASSKRDQPRNTEAFF. As DNA, the CDR3 is TGTGCCAGCAGTAAAAGGGACCAACCGAGAAACACTGAAGCTTTCTTT. The chain links TRBV7-9 to TRBJ1-1; D is possibly TRBD1 (5 bases). Germline V gene data show CDR1 as SEHNR and CDR2 as FQNEAQ (reference sequence). The CDR3 sequence is 16 residues long. V was trimmed by 6 bases and J by 2 bases, leaving 19 bases between them. Filled out from reference TRBV7-9 and TRBJ1-1, the complete variable domain reads DTGVSQNPRHKITKRGQNVTFRCDPISEHNRLYWYRQTLGQGPEFLTYFQNEAQLEKSRLLSDRFSAERPKGSFSTLEIQRTEQGDSAMYLCASSKRDQPRNTEAFFGQGTRLTVV.

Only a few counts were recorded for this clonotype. This CDR3 reads CSVGRHNTGELFF. The CDR3 DNA reads TGCAGTGTGGGTCGGCACAACACCGGGGAGCTGTTTTTT. This rearrangement joins TRBV20-1 to TRBJ2-2; D is unresolved. Germline CDR1 DFQATT, CDR2 SNEGSKA (reference sequence). The CDR3 length is 13 residues. Trimming left V 7 bases short and J 2 bases short, with 11 bases between.

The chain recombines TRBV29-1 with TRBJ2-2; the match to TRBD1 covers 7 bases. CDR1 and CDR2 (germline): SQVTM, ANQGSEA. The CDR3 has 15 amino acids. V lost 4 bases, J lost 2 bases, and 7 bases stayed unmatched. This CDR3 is CSVVRPGGNTGELFF. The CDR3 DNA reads TGCAGCGTTGTACGGCCAGGGGGAAACACCGGGGAGCTGTTTTTT.

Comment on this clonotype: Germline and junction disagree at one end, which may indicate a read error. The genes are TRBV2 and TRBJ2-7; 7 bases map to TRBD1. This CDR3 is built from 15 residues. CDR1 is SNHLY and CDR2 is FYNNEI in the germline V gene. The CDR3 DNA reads TGTGCCAGCAGTGAAGAGTCAGGGGGTGTCTACGAGCAGCACTTC. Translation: CASSEESGGVYEQHF.

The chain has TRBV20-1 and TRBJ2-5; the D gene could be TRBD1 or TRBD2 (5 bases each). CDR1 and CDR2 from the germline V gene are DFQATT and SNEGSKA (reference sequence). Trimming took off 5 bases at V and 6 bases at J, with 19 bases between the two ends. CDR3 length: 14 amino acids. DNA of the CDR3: TGCAGTGCTGTTACGGGGCCCCCGTCAAAGACCCAGTACTTC. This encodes CSAVTGPPSKTQYF.

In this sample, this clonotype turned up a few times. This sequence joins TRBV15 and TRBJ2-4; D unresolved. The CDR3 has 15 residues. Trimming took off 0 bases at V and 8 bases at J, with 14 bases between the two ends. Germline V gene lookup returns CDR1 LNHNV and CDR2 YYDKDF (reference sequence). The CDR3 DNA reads TGTGCCACCAGCAGAGATCGAGAGCTCCTCGACATTCAGTACTTC. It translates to CATSRDRELLDIQYF.